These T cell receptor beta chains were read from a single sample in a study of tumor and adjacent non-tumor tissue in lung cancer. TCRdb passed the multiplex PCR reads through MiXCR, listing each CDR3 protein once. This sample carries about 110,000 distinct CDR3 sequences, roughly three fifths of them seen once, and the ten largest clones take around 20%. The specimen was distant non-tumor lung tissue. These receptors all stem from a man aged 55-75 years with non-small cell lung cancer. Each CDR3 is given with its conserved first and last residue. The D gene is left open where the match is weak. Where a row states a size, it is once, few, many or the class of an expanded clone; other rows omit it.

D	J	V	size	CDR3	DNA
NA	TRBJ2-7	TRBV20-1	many	CSAHHVGQYEQYF	TGCAGTGCCCATCACGTTGGGCAATACGAGCAGTACTTC
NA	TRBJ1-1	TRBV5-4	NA	CVSSSPGGEAFF	TGTGTCAGCAGCTCCCCCGGGGGCGAAGCTTTCTTT
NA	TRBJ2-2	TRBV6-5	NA	CASSHLTDTGELFF	TGTGCCAGCAGTCACTTGACAGACACGGGGGAGCTGTTTTTT
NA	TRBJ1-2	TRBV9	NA	CASSTTAATYGYTF	TGTGCCAGCAGCACCACGGCAGCCACCTATGGCTACACCTTC
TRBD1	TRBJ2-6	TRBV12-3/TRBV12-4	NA	CASSHNGTGVGANVLTF	TGTGCCAGCAGTCACAACGGGACAGGAGTCGGGGCCAACGTCCTGACTTTC
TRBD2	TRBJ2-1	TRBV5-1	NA	CASNWEASGRYNEQFF	TGCGCCAGCAACTGGGAGGCTAGCGGGAGATACAATGAGCAGTTCTTC
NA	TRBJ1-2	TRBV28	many	CASSPVTDNYGYTF	TGTGCCAGCAGTCCCGTGACAGATAACTATGGCTACACCTTC
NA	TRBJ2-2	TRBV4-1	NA	CTSSQEDGELFF	TGCACCAGCAGCCAGGAGGACGGTGAGCTGTTTTTT
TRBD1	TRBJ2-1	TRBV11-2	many	CASKRQGAGNEQFF	TGTGCCAGCAAAAGACAGGGGGCAGGGAATGAGCAGTTCTTC
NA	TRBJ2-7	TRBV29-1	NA	CSVIPRGHETYEHYF	TGCAGCGTTATTCCCCGGGGACACGAGACCTACGAGCATTACTTC
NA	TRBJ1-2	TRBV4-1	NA	CASNQTTGIEQSPGYTF	TGCGCCAGCAACCAAACCACCGGTATCGAACAGTCGCCGGGCTACACCTTC
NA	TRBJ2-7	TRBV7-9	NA	CASSPTEGKVYF	TGTGCCAGCAGCCCTACCGAGGGTAAGGTGTACTTC
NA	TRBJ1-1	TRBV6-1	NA	CASRPDLNTETFF	TGTGCCAGTAGACCGGACCTGAACACTGAAACTTTCTTT
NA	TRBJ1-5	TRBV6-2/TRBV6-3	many	CASSYNGNQPQHF	TGTGCCAGCAGTTATAATGGTAATCAGCCCCAGCATTTT
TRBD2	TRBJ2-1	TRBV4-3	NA	CASSQGAQREGHNELFF	TGCGCCAGCAGCCAAGGCGCCCAGCGGGAGGGCCACAATGAGCTGTTCTTC
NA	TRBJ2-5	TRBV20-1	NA	CSAGRLEGETQCF	TGCAGTGCTGGACGACTAGAGGGCGAGACCCAGTGCTTC
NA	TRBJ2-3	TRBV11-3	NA	CASRPGATHTQYF	TGTGCCAGCCGCCCTGGCGCCACACATACGCAGTATTTT
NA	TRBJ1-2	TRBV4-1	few	CASSSDWEGGKSGYTF	TGTGCCAGCAGCTCAGATTGGGAGGGGGGGAAAAGCGGTTACACCTTC
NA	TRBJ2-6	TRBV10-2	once	CASSGGNAISEANDQTF	TGCGCCAGCAGTGGAGGAAACGCGATCTCTGAGGCCAACGACCAGACTTTC
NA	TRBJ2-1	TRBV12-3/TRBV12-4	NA	CASSLVRGLNRSNEQFF	TGTGCCAGCAGTTTAGTGAGGGGACTGAACCGGAGCAATGAGCAGTTCTTC
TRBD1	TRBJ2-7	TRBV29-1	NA	CIAVGTGELYEQYF	TGCATCGCTGTAGGGACAGGCGAACTCTACGAGCAGTACTTC
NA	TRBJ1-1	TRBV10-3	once	CAISEPGTPAEAFF	TGTGCCATCAGTGAGCCCGGGACGCCTGCTGAAGCTTTCTTT
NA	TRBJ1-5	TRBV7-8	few	CASSLGTVYSQLQHF	TGTGCCAGCAGCTTAGGGACAGTTTACAGTCAGCTCCAGCATTTT
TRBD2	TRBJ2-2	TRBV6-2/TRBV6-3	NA	CASSPLARGSGEPFF	TGTGCCAGCAGCCCACTAGCGCGAGGGTCCGGGGAGCCATTTTTT
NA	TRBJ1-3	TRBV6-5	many	CASREPGASGNTIYF	TGTGCCAGCAGGGAACCGGGGGCGTCTGGAAACACCATATATTTT
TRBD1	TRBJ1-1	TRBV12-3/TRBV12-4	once	CASRPTGSTGAFF	TGTGCCAGCAGGCCGACAGGGAGCACTGGAGCTTTCTTT
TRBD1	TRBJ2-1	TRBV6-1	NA	CASSDGQGLYNGQFF	TGTGCCAGCAGTGATGGACAGGGCCTCTACAATGGGCAGTTCTTC
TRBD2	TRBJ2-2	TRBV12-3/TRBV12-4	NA	CASNLARLAGNTRELFF	TGTGCCAGCAATTTAGCGCGACTAGCGGGAAACACCAGGGAGCTGTTTTTT
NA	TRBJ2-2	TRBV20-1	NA	CCARGAGDTRELFF	TGCTGTGCTAGAGGGGCAGGGGACACCAGGGAGCTGTTTTTT
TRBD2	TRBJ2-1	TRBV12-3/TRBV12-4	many	CASSTSGAYNEQFF	TGTGCCAGCAGTACTAGCGGCGCCTACAATGAGCAGTTCTTC
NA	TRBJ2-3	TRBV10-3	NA	CAISESKRGETGTQYF	TGTGCCATCAGTGAGTCGAAGCGGGGTGAGACAGGTACGCAGTACTTT
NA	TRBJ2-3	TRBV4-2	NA	CASSQRTNGVVDTQYF	TGTGCCAGCAGCCAACGGACTAATGGGGTGGTAGATACGCAGTATTTT
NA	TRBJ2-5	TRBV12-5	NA	CASTRAGQEIQYF	TGTGCTAGTACCCGGGCAGGCCAAGAGATCCAGTACTTC
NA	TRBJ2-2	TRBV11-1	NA	CASNSGDVNTGELFF	TGTGCCAGCAACTCCGGGGACGTCAACACCGGGGAACTGTTTTTT
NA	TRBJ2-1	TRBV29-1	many	CSVEIPPGYPYNEQFF	TGCAGCGTTGAGATCCCTCCAGGGTATCCCTACAATGAGCAGTTCTTC
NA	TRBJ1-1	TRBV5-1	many	CASSLAQGRAEAFF	TGCGCCAGCAGCTTGGCCCAGGGGAGGGCTGAAGCTTTCTTT
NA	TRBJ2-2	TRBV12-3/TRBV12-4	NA	CASTPTVSTRELFF	TGTGCCAGCACCCCTACAGTGAGCACCAGGGAGCTGTTTTTT
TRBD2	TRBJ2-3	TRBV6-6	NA	CASTRLAIDTQYF	TGTGCCAGCACACGACTAGCCATAGATACGCAGTATTTT
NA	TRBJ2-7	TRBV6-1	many	CASSDWDMSHF	TGTGCCAGCAGTGATTGGGACATGAGCCACTTC
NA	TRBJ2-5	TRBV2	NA	CASRPRTVPQETQYF	TGTGCCAGCAGACCTCGGACAGTGCCTCAAGAGACCCAGTACTTC
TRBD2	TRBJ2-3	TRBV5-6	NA	CATSLGLNDTDTQYF	TGTGCCACCAGCTTGGGACTAAACGACACAGATACGCAGTATTTT
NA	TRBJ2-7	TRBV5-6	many	CASSFTTATYEHYF	TGTGCCAGCAGCTTCACCACAGCAACCTACGAGCACTACTTC
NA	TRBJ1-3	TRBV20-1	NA	CSARDWQGTGNTIYF	TGCAGTGCTAGAGATTGGCAGGGAACTGGAAACACCATATATTTT